The rows below give T cell receptor beta chains drawn from one sample of a study of shared clonotypes between healthy human individuals. TCRdb keeps only in-frame clones here, not all; method: immunoSEQ multiplex PCR. The data show about 1,500,000 clones, with 95% to 97% seen just once and approximately 1% held by the top ten. The sample was naive CD4+ T cells sorted from blood. The receptors come from a man aged 25 to 45 in good health. Both conserved end residues are part of each CDR3. D genes are given only for firm matches. Some rows mark clone size as missing; the rest say once, few, many or name a class of expanded clone.

CDR3aa	CDR3nt	abundance	v_gene	j_gene	d_gene
CASSYGVAGGKNIQYF	TGTGCCAGCAGTTACGGGGTAGCGGGAGGAAAAAACATTCAGTACTTC	once	TRBV6-6	TRBJ2-4	TRBD2
CASSQDLLAGPYEQYF	TGCGCCAGCAGCCAAGATCTCCTAGCGGGTCCCTACGAGCAGTACTTC	NA	TRBV4-3	TRBJ2-7	TRBD2
CASGWTLYNEQFF	TGTGCCAGCGGTTGGACCCTCTACAATGAGCAGTTCTTC	NA	TRBV19	TRBJ2-1	NA
CASMTSSHEQYF	TGTGCCAGCATGACTAGCTCACACGAGCAGTACTTC	NA	TRBV7-9	TRBJ2-7	TRBD2
CASSQERTAYNEQFF	TGCGCCAGCAGCCAAGAACGGACAGCCTACAATGAGCAGTTCTTC	NA	TRBV4-3	TRBJ2-1	NA
CASNGGTYQETQYF	TGTGCCAGCAACGGCGGAACATACCAAGAGACCCAGTACTTC	NA	TRBV2	TRBJ2-5	NA
CASSLPRGGGETQYF	TGTGCCAGCAGCTTACCGCGGGGGGGCGGGGAGACCCAGTACTTC	NA	TRBV7-8	TRBJ2-5	TRBD2
CASSSKPPTGFSNQPQHF	TGTGCCAGCAGTTCAAAACCCCCGACAGGCTTTAGCAATCAGCCCCAGCATTTT	NA	TRBV27	TRBJ1-5	NA
CASSPGRRDSISW	TGTGCCAGCAGTCCGGGACGACGGGACTCGATTTCGTGG	few	TRBV6-5	TRBJ2-2	NA
CASSYFDSAYEQFF	TGCGCCAGCAGCTACTTCGATTCGGCTTATGAGCAGTTCTTC	NA	TRBV5-1	TRBJ2-1	NA
CASSRASDNSPLHF	TGTGCCAGCAGCCGGGCCTCGGATAATTCACCCCTCCACTTT	NA	TRBV9	TRBJ1-6	NA
CASSVMGSGETQYF	TGTGCCAGCAGCGTAATGGGGAGTGGAGAGACCCAGTACTTC	NA	TRBV9	TRBJ2-5	NA
CASSPSGFNVLTF	TGTGCCAGCTCACCGTCGGGTTTCAACGTCCTGACTTTC	NA	TRBV18	TRBJ2-6	NA
CASSLGLPFARTYEQYF	TGCGCCAGCAGCCTGGGACTACCATTCGCTCGAACCTACGAGCAGTACTTC	once	TRBV5-1	TRBJ2-7	TRBD2
CASSEEEGMVMADTQYF	TGTGCCAGCAGCGAAGAGGAGGGAATGGTGATGGCAGATACGCAGTATTTT	many	TRBV28	TRBJ2-3	NA
CASRGGASGSRGNEQFF	TGTGCCAGCAGGGGAGGGGCTAGCGGGAGCCGGGGCAATGAGCAGTTCTTC	NA	TRBV7-9	TRBJ2-1	TRBD2
CASSLEGQGSGGANVLTF	TGCGCCAGCAGCTTGGAGGGACAGGGAAGTGGTGGGGCCAACGTCCTGACTTTC	NA	TRBV5-1	TRBJ2-6	TRBD1
CASMRQGFDIQYF	TGTGCCAGTATGCGACAGGGTTTTGACATTCAGTACTTC	NA	TRBV19	TRBJ2-4	TRBD1
CASSHLPEGREQYF	TGTGCCAGCAGTCACCTACCTGAGGGTCGCGAGCAGTACTTC	NA	TRBV7-9	TRBJ2-7	NA
CASSPIEFSYEQYF	TGTGCCAGCTCACCAATAGAATTTTCCTACGAGCAGTACTTC	NA	TRBV18	TRBJ2-7	NA
CASSVDRVAYEQYF	TGTGCCAGCTCAGTGGACAGGGTGGCCTACGAGCAGTACTTC	NA	TRBV18	TRBJ2-7	TRBD1
CASSSRLTSGNTIYF	TGTGCCAGCAGCTCCAGGTTAACATCTGGAAACACCATATATTTT	once	TRBV5-4	TRBJ1-3	NA
CASSPTKYEQYF	TGTGCCAGCAGCCCTACTAAGTACGAGCAGTACTTC	NA	TRBV6-5	TRBJ2-7	NA
CASSLALMNTEAFF	TGTGCCAGCAGCTTAGCGCTCATGAACACTGAAGCTTTCTTT	NA	TRBV7-2	TRBJ1-1	NA
CASSDSAVWPRETQYF	TGTGCCAGCAGTGATTCAGCTGTGTGGCCTCGGGAGACCCAGTACTTC	NA	TRBV6-1	TRBJ2-5	NA
CASSPRGTSGNMFANTGELFF	TGCGCCAGCAGCCCCCGAGGGACTAGCGGGAATATGTTCGCGAACACCGGGGAGCTGTTTTTT	NA	TRBV4-3	TRBJ2-2	TRBD2
CASSEVAGPYEQYF	TGTGCCAGCAGTGAAGTAGCGGGACCCTACGAGCAGTACTTC	NA	TRBV25-1	TRBJ2-7	TRBD2
CASSLTPDRGKTQYF	TGCGCCAGCAGCTTGACACCGGACAGGGGAAAGACCCAGTACTTC	NA	TRBV5-1	TRBJ2-5	TRBD1
CASSLLQGPYEQYF	TGCGCCAGCAGCTTGTTGCAGGGGCCCTACGAGCAGTACTTC	NA	TRBV5-1	TRBJ2-7	NA
CASTPQEVSYGYTF	TGTGCCAGCACCCCCCAGGAGGTGTCCTATGGCTACACCTTC	NA	TRBV7-6	TRBJ1-2	NA
CASSPPAEGNEQFF	TGTGCCAGCAGCCCACCTGCGGAAGGCAATGAGCAGTTCTTC	NA	TRBV7-8	TRBJ2-1	NA
CASSLRDSREQFF	TGTGCCAGCAGCTTAAGGGACAGCAGGGAGCAGTTCTTC	NA	TRBV13	TRBJ2-1	TRBD1
CASSPLTGGQSEQYF	TGCGCCAGCAGCCCTTTAACGGGAGGGCAGAGCGAGCAGTACTTC	NA	TRBV5-1	TRBJ2-7	TRBD2
CASTPRAGLAGGEQYF	TGTGCCAGCACCCCGAGAGCGGGACTAGCGGGAGGCGAGCAGTACTTC	NA	TRBV28	TRBJ2-7	TRBD2
CASSLDPGVPEAFF	TGCGCCAGCAGCTTGGACCCGGGAGTCCCTGAAGCTTTCTTT	NA	TRBV5-1	TRBJ1-1	NA
CASSPNLFGLVGATGELFF	TGCGCCAGCAGTCCAAACTTATTTGGCCTAGTGGGGGCCACCGGGGAGCTGTTTTTT	NA	TRBV4-1	TRBJ2-2	NA
CASTYCLDRACEQYF	TGTGCCAGCACCTACTGCTTGGACAGGGCCTGCGAGCAGTACTTC	NA	TRBV6-6	TRBJ2-7	TRBD1
CASSFREAYEQYF	TGCGCCAGCAGCTTCCGGGAGGCCTACGAGCAGTACTTC	NA	TRBV5-1	TRBJ2-7	TRBD2
CASSSPGSPQHF	TGTGCCAGTAGTTCCCCCGGTTCGCCCCAGCATTTT	NA	TRBV19	TRBJ1-5	NA
CASSPGGSSYNEQFF	TGTGCCAGCAGCCCCGGAGGGAGTTCCTACAATGAGCAGTTCTTC	NA	TRBV7-2	TRBJ2-1	NA
CASTWDRGLHLGGYTF	TGTGCCAGCACCTGGGACAGGGGGCTACATTTAGGTGGCTACACCTTC	once	TRBV5-4	TRBJ1-2	TRBD1
CASSDPYGGRSRGYTF	TGTGCCAGCAGCGATCCTTACGGAGGACGAAGTAGGGGCTACACCTTC	NA	TRBV28	TRBJ1-2	NA
CASSLSPALDSSGANVLTF	TGCGCCAGCAGCCTCAGTCCGGCTCTGGATTCTTCTGGGGCCAATGTCCTGACTTTC	NA	TRBV5-1	TRBJ2-6	NA
CASSIRLAGVPLLSEQYF	TGTGCCAGCAGCATCAGACTAGCGGGAGTTCCCCTCCTAAGCGAGCAGTACTTC	once	TRBV5-6	TRBJ2-7	TRBD2